One and the same sample provided the 31 T cell receptor beta chains below, sequenced in a study of T cells in Graves' hyperthyroidism and ophthalmopathy. From RNA transcripts, TCR beta CDR3 regions were amplified. A first-round RT-PCR of the TCR CDR3 used the HTBI primer set. TCRdb re-called the multiplex PCR reads with MiXCR, one entry per CDR3 protein. Among about 380,000 distinct CDR3 sequences listed, around 13% were seen once. Sequenced: blood. The receptors here all came from a woman in her 30s with Graves' ophthalmopathy.

This clonotype has at least ten counts. The J gene is TRBJ2-3, the V gene TRBV5-1; weak D call: TRBD2 (6 bases). The CDR3 has 16 residues. Trimming cost V 4 bases and J 3 bases, with 18 bases left between them. CDR1 and CDR2 from the germline V gene are SGHRS and YFSETQ. The CDR3 loop is CASSPVSAGVTDTQYF. CDR3 nucleotide sequence: TGCGCCAGCAGCCCGGTGTCAGCGGGCGTTACAGATACGCAGTATTTT.

There are many counts of this clonotype. The V gene is TRBV20-1, the J gene TRBJ2-5, with 12 bases fitting TRBD2. Germline V gene sequence: CDR1 DFQATT, CDR2 SNEGSKA (reference sequence). This CDR3 has 17 residues. The V gene end was trimmed by 0 bases and the J gene end by 5 bases; junction bases not matched to a gene: 10. The CDR3 protein is CSARDPASGGAGETQYF. DNA of the CDR3: TGCAGTGCTAGAGATCCGGCTAGCGGGGGGGCCGGGGAGACCCAGTACTTC.

This clonotype was recorded a few times. V gene TRBV11-2 combines with J gene TRBJ2-1; perhaps TRBD2 as D (6 bases). The V end was cut by 3 bases, the J end by 4 bases, with 7 bases between. Germline loops: CDR1 SGHAT, CDR2 FQNNGV. The CDR3 totals 13 residues. The CDR3 region has the DNA TGTGCCAGCAGCTTTAGCGGTTACAATGAGCAGTTCTTC. The encoded protein is CASSFSGYNEQFF.

This clonotype has a count of ten or more. The chain uses TRBV20-1 and TRBJ2-7; D is perhaps TRBD2 (5 bases). The ends were cut back, 5 bases at V and 1 base at J, with 15 bases in the middle. Germline V gives CDR1 DFQATT, CDR2 SNEGSKA (reference sequence). This CDR3 has 14 residues. Here the CDR3 reads CSAGLTRASYEQYF. The CDR3 DNA follows: TGCAGTGCTGGACTGACGAGGGCGTCCTACGAGCAGTACTTC.

The sample holds many counts of this clonotype. The rearrangement uses TRBV10-2 and TRBJ1-2, with a weak D call TRBD1 (6 bases). V was pared by 8 bases and J by 1 base, with 11 bases between. Germline CDR1 reads WSHSY; CDR2 reads SAAADI. This CDR3 contains 13 residues. CDR3 residues: CASFGGDNYGYTF. The CDR3 DNA reads as TGCGCCAGCTTTGGGGGCGATAACTATGGCTACACCTTC.

This clonotype was counted at least ten times. The chain links TRBV28 to TRBJ2-3, with a tentative D call TRBD1 (5 bases). The germline V and J ends were trimmed by 9 bases and 1 base, with 11 bases remaining between them. CDR3 length: 13 amino acids. Germline loops: CDR1 MDHEN, CDR2 SYDVKM. The CDR3 sequence is CASSTGGTDTQYF. CDR3 DNA: TGTGCCAGTTCTACAGGAGGCACAGATACGCAGTATTTT.

This clonotype occurred a few times. This chain uses TRBV6-1 with TRBJ2-3, with TRBD2 matching 7 bases. This CDR3 is built from 16 residues. Unmatched junction bases numbered 13, after V lost 8 bases and J lost 2 bases. CDR1 is MNHNS, CDR2 SASEGT, per germline. This chain's CDR3 is CASGRVPPPPTDTQYF. CDR3 coding DNA: TGTGCCAGCGGGAGGGTTCCACCCCCCCCCACAGATACGCAGTATTTT.

The CDR3 reads CASSGTGIAETQYF. The DNA for the CDR3 is TGTGCCAGCAGCGGGACAGGTATTGCGGAGACCCAGTACTTC. The chain links TRBV5-6 to TRBJ2-5; 8 nucleotides align to TRBD1. The germline gives CDR1 SGHDT, CDR2 YYEEEE. The CDR3 covers 14 residues. After removal of 4 bases from V and 5 bases from J, the junction contained 7 bases not matched to a gene.

Many counts were recorded for this clonotype. The CDR3 nucleotides read TGTGCCAGCAGCAGCTCACAGGGGTTAGGTGAAAAACTGTTTTTT. This translates into CASSSSQGLGEKLFF. V usage is TRBV7-9 and J usage is TRBJ1-4; 7 positions agree with TRBD1. V lost 5 bases to trimming and J lost 7 bases; unmatched junction nucleotides: 10. Looked up from germline, CDR1 is SEHNR and CDR2 is FQNEAQ (reference sequence). The CDR3 totals 15 residues.

This clonotype was seen at least ten times. The chain couples TRBV7-2 to TRBJ2-2; no clear D. Germline V gene sequence: CDR1 SGHTA, CDR2 FQGNSA. This CDR3 contains 16 residues. Trimming left V 5 bases short and J 1 base short, with 14 bases between. DNA of the CDR3: TGTGCCAGCAGCCCCAGAAGGAGTATGAACACCGGGGAGCTGTTTTTT. Translated, it gives CASSPRRSMNTGELFF.

The chain joins TRBV5-1 to TRBJ2-2, with D maybe TRBD2 (5 bases). Germline-derived CDR1 and CDR2 are SGHRS and YFSETQ. The CDR3 is 17 amino acids. V dropped 1 base and J dropped 7 bases, with 20 bases sitting between them. The CDR3 DNA follows: TGCGCCAGCAGCTTGAGACGAGATTTGATTCGGGACGGGGAGCTGTTTTTT. It encodes CASSLRRDLIRDGELFF.

The chain carries TRBV14 and TRBJ1-6, with TRBD1 matching 8 bases. This CDR3 has 16 amino acids. After removal of 4 bases from V and 10 bases from J, the junction contained 12 bases not matched to a gene. Germline V gene data show CDR1 as SGHDN and CDR2 as FVKESK. The CDR3 reads CASSRETGQGLSPLHF. In DNA form, the CDR3 reads TGTGCCAGCAGCCGGGAAACCGGACAGGGTTTATCACCCCTCCACTTT.

The chain has TRBV2 and TRBJ1-1; 8 bases are a match to TRBD1. V dropped 5 bases and J dropped 5; count of bases not matched to a gene: 4. Germline values: CDR1 SNHLY, CDR2 FYNNEI. The CDR3 spans 13 residues. This chain's CDR3 is CASSRDRTTEAFF. Written as DNA, the CDR3 is TGTGCCAGCAGTCGGGACAGGACAACTGAAGCTTTCTTT.

The J gene is TRBJ2-7, the V gene TRBV12-3 or TRBV12-4; TRBD1 aligns across 8 bases. The junction had 16 bases not matched to a gene; V was cut back by 3 bases and J by 6 bases. The CDR3 totals 17 residues. Here the CDR3 reads CASSFEGWIRQGFEQYF. In nucleotides, the CDR3 is TGTGCCAGCAGTTTTGAGGGTTGGATACGACAGGGGTTCGAGCAGTACTTC.

Many counts were recorded for this clonotype. The chain links TRBV6-1 to TRBJ1-4, with D possibly being TRBD1 (6 bases). The germline gives CDR1 MNHNS, CDR2 SASEGT. The CDR3 is 14 amino acids. The ends were cut back, 7 bases at V and 5 bases at J, with 14 bases in the middle. The DNA for the CDR3 is TGTGCCAGCACTCCAGGGGACGTAAATGAAAAACTGTTTTTT. It encodes CASTPGDVNEKLFF.

This clonotype occurred a few times. The genes are TRBV14 and TRBJ1-1; D gene ambiguous. This CDR3 is built from 15 residues. With 4 bases removed from V and 0 bases from J, the gap between germline ends came to 12 bases. Germline V gene lookup returns CDR1 SGHDN and CDR2 FVKESK. Written as DNA, the CDR3 is TGTGCCAGCAGCCCCGGGGTTCTCATGAACACTGAAGCTTTCTTT. Amino acid sequence: CASSPGVLMNTEAFF.

This clonotype came up many times. The CDR3 reads CASSLHRANYEQYF. CDR3 sequence (DNA): TGTGCCAGCAGCTTACACAGGGCGAACTACGAGCAGTACTTC. This chain joins TRBV7-9 and TRBJ2-7; perhaps TRBD1 as D (6 bases). The V gene lost 2 bases and the J gene lost 3 bases, with 11 bases spanning the gap. This CDR3 contains 14 residues. Per germline, CDR1 SEHNR and CDR2 FQNEAQ (reference sequence).

This clonotype was counted ten times or more. The DNA of the CDR3 is TGTGCCAGCAGCTTACTAAGGGATGGCTACACCTTC. Its translation: CASSLLRDGYTF. The V gene is TRBV5-5, the J gene TRBJ1-2; D gene unclear. The CDR3 contains 12 residues. CDR1 is SGHKS and CDR2 is YYEKEE in the germline V gene (reference sequence). V was trimmed by 2 bases and J by 6 bases, leaving 8 bases between them.

The sample holds many counts of this clonotype. The chain combines TRBV7-2 with TRBJ1-2; a weak D match, TRBD1 (6 bases). The V gene lost 5 bases and the J gene lost 4 bases, with 14 bases spanning the gap. Germline loops: CDR1 SGHTA, CDR2 FQGNSA. CDR3 length: 14 amino acids. This chain's CDR3 is CASSTGGQSYGYTF. For the CDR3, the DNA is TGTGCCAGCAGCACCGGTGGACAGAGCTATGGCTACACCTTC.

This clonotype showed up many times. The rearrangement joins TRBV7-9 to TRBJ2-3; 7 bases are shared with TRBD2. Germline V gives CDR1 SEHNR, CDR2 FQNEAQ (reference sequence). This CDR3 is built from 16 residues. J was trimmed by 5 bases and V by 5 bases; bases with no gene match: 13. For the CDR3, the DNA is TGTGCCAGCAGCCCTCGGCTAGCGGAGAGGGGAGATACGCAGTATTTT. This codes for CASSPRLAERGDTQYF.

Concerning this clonotype: One end of the junction is discordant with germline, which a read error may explain. The gene calls are TRBV20-1 and TRBJ2-1; 7 bases are shared with TRBD1. The CDR3 totals 15 residues. CDR1 DFQATT and CDR2 SNEGSKA come from the germline V gene (reference sequence). The CDR3 bases are TGCAGTGCAAGAGACAGGGTAACGTGGTACAATGAGCAGTTCTTC. Translating gives CSARDRVTWYNEQFF.

This clonotype came up many times. The chain recombines TRBV30 with TRBJ2-5; no firm D call. The germline gives CDR1 GTSNPN, CDR2 SVGIG (reference sequence). The CDR3 contains 13 residues. V was shortened by 1 base and J by 3 bases, with 9 bases between the two germline ends. CDR3 residues: CAWSGLRKETQYF. The CDR3 DNA follows: TGTGCCTGGAGTGGATTACGGAAAGAGACCCAGTACTTC.

At least ten counts were recorded for this clonotype. The CDR3 nucleotides read TGTGCCACCAACCCTGGGGAGCCCCATAGCAATCAGCCCCAGCATTTT. It codes for CATNPGEPHSNQPQHF. The J gene is TRBJ1-5, the V gene TRBV2; D gene uncertain. Deletions cut 10 bases from V and 0 bases from J, with 19 bases between. The V gene's germline CDR1 is SNHLY and CDR2 FYNNEI. The CDR3 totals 16 residues.

The gene calls are TRBV20-1 and TRBJ2-7; D might be TRBD2 (6 bases). The V end was cut by 4 bases, the J end by 1 base, with 14 bases between. The CDR3 runs 14 residues. Germline V gene data show CDR1 as DFQATT and CDR2 as SNEGSKA (reference sequence). In DNA form, the CDR3 reads TGCAGTGCTAACCCCGGGAGCCATTCCTACGAGCAGTACTTC. Residues: CSANPGSHSYEQYF.

With regard to this clonotype: A much larger clone differs by one base, so this may be a read error. V is TRBV10-3 and J is TRBJ1-1, with D perhaps matching TRBD1 (5 bases). V gave up 9 bases and J gave up 1 base, with 15 bases separating them. Germline CDR1 reads ENHRY; CDR2 reads SYGVKD. This CDR3 spans 14 amino acids. The CDR3 DNA reads as TGTGCCATACAAAGGGGCAACCGGAACACTGAAGCTTTCTTT. Its protein product is CAIQRGNRNTEAFF.

This clonotype was recorded many times. The chain couples TRBV5-1 to TRBJ2-7; possible D gene TRBD1, 6 bases. Germline V gene lookup returns CDR1 SGHRS and CDR2 YFSETQ. The CDR3 sequence is 13 residues long. Between the trimmed V and J ends, which lost 4 bases and 5 bases, there was a span of 13 bases. CDR3 amino acids: CASSPNRAHEQYF. The DNA of the CDR3 is TGCGCCAGCAGCCCGAACAGGGCCCACGAGCAGTACTTC.

This clonotype was recorded at least ten times. The V and J genes are TRBV7-9 and TRBJ2-7; perhaps TRBD1 as D (6 bases). Germline V gives CDR1 SEHNR, CDR2 FQNEAQ (reference sequence). The CDR3 has 13 amino acids. Between the trimmed V and J ends, which lost 5 bases and 0 bases, there was a span of 8 bases. The CDR3 loop is CASSGQSSYEQYF. CDR3 DNA sequence: TGTGCCAGCAGCGGACAGTCCTCCTACGAGCAGTACTTC.

This clonotype was observed many times. For the CDR3, the DNA is TGTGCCAGCAGCCAGACCGAGAGGGGACGCCTCATAACGAAAGAGACCCAGTACTTC. It yields the protein CASSQTERGRLITKETQYF. The rearrangement links TRBV14 to TRBJ2-5; D tentatively fits TRBD1 or TRBD2 (5 bases each). CDR3 length: 19 residues. Germline loops: CDR1 SGHDN, CDR2 FVKESK. With 3 bases removed from V and 3 bases from J, the gap between germline ends came to 26 bases.

For this clonotype: Since a much larger clone is just one base distant, this may be a read error. This chain connects TRBV7-2 to TRBJ2-1; possible D gene TRBD1, 6 bases. The DNA end favors TRBJ2-7, so the J call may be wrong. The CDR3 extends over 14 amino acids. Germline CDR1 SGHTA, CDR2 FQGNSA. The CDR3: CASSFDRSYNEQYF. CDR3 nucleotides: TGTGCCAGCAGCTTCGACAGGTCCTACAATGAGCAGTACTTC.

Of note for this clonotype: A much more abundant neighbour one base away suggests this may be a read error. V usage is TRBV2 and J usage is TRBJ2-7; D not resolved. The CDR3 is 14 amino acids. The germline V gene has CDR1 SNHLY and CDR2 FYNNEI. CDR3 region: CASSDRSSSYGQYF. The CDR3 nucleotides are TGTGCCAGCAGTGACCGGTCCAGCTCCTACGGGCAGTACTTC.

The rearrangement joins TRBV7-9 to TRBJ1-1, with a tentative D call TRBD1 (6 bases). The germline CDR1 and CDR2 sequences are SEHNR and FQNEAQ (reference sequence). CDR3 size: 12 residues. The V gene lost 3 bases and the J gene lost 13 bases, with 15 bases spanning the gap. The CDR3 DNA is TGTGCCAGCAGCTTGGGGGGCAGCCGGGGTTTCTTT. Translation gives CASSLGGSRGFF.